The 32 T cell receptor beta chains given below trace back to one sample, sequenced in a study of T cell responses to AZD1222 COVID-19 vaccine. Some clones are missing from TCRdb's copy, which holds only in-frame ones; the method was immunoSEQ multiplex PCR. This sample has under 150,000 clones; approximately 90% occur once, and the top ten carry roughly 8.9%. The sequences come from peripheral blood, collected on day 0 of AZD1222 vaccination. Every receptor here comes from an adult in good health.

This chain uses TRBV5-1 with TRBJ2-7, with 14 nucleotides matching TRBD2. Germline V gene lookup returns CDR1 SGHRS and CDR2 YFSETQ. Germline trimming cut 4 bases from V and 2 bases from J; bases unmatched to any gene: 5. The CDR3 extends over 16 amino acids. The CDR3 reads CASSPLTSGGAYEQYF. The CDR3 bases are TGCGCCAGCAGCCCACTGACTAGCGGGGGGGCCTACGAGCAGTACTTC.

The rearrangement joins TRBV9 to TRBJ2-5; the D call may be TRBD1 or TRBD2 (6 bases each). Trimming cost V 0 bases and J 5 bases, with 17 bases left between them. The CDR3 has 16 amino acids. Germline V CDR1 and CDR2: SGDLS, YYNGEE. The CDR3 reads CASSVGMGGPSETQYF. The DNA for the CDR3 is TGTGCCAGCAGCGTAGGTATGGGGGGCCCCTCGGAGACCCAGTACTTC.

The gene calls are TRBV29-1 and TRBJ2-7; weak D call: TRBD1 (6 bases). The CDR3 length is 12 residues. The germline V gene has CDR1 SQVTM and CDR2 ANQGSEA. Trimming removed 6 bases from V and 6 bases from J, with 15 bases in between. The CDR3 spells CSVQGTRLEQYF. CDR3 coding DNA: TGCAGCGTCCAGGGGACCCGCCTCGAGCAGTACTTC.

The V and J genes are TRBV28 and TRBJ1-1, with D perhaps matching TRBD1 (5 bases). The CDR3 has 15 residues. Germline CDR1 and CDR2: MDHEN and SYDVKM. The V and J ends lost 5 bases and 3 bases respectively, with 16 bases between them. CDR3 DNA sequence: TGTGCCAGCAGTAGCGGGGGTGCTTGGGACACTGAAGCTTTCTTT. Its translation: CASSSGGAWDTEAFF.

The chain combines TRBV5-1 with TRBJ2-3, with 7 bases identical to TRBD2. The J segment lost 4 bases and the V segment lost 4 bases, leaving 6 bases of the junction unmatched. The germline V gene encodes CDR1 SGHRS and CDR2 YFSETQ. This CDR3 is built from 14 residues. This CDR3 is CASSRVAGADTQYF. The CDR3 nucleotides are TGCGCCAGCAGCAGAGTAGCGGGCGCAGATACGCAGTATTTT. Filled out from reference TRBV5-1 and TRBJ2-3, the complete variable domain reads KAGVTQTPRYLIKTRGQQVTLSCSPISGHRSVSWYQQTPGQGLQFLFEYFSETQRNKGNFPGRFSGRQFSNSRSEMNVSTLELGDSALYLCASSRVAGADTQYFGPGTRLTVL.

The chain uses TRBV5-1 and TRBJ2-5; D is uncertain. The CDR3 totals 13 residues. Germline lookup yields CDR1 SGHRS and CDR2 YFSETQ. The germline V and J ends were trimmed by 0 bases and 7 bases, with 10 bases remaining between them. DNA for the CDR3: TGCGCCAGCAGCTTGGAAAGTTTGGGGACCCAGTACTTC. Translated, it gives CASSLESLGTQYF.

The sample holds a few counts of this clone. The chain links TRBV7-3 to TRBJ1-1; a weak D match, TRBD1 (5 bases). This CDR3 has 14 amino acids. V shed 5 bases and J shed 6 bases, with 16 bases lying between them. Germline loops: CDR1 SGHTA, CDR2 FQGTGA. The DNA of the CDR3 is TGTGCCAGCAGCGGGGGACCGTCCAGCGCTGAAGCTTTCTTT. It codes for CASSGGPSSAEAFF.

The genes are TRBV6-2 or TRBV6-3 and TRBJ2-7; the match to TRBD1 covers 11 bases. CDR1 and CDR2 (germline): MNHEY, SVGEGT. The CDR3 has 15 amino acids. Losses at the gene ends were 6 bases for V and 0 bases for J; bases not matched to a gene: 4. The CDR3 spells CASRPGQGASYEQYF. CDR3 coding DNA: TGTGCCAGCAGGCCTGGACAGGGGGCCTCCTACGAGCAGTACTTC.

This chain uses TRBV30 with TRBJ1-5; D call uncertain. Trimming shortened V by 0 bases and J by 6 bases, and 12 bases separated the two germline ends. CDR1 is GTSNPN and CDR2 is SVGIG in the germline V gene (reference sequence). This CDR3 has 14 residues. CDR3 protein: CAWSVGQRGQPQHF. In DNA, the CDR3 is TGTGCCTGGAGTGTAGGGCAGAGAGGTCAGCCCCAGCATTTT. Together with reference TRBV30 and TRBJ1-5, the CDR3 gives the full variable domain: SQTIHQWPATLVQPVGSPLSLECTVEGTSNPNLYWYRQAAGRGLQLLFYSVGIGQISSEVPQNLSASRPQDRQFILSSKKLLLSDSGFYLCAWSVGQRGQPQHFGDGTRLSIL.

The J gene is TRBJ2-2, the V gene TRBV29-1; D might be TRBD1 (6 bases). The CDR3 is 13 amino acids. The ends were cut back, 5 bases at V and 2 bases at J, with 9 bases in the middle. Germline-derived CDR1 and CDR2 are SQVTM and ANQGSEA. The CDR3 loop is CSVLQGNTGELFF. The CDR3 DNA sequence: TGCAGCGTTTTACAGGGTAACACCGGGGAGCTGTTTTTT.

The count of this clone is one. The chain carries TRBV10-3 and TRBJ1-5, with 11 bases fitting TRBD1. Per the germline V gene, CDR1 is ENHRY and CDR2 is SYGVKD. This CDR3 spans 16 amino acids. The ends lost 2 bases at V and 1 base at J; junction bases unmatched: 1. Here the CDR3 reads CAISEGQGASNQPQHF. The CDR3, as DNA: TGTGCCATCAGTGAGGGACAGGGGGCAAGCAATCAGCCCCAGCATTTT.

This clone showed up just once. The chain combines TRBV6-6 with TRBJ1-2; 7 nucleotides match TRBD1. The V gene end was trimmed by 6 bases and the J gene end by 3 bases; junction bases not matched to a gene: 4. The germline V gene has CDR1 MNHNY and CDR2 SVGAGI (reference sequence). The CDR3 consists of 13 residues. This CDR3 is CASRRGGDYGYTF. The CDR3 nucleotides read TGTGCCAGCAGGCGAGGGGGCGACTATGGCTACACCTTC.

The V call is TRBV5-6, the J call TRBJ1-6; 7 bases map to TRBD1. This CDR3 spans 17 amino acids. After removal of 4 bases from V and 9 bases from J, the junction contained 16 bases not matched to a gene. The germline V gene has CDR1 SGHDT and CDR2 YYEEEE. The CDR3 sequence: CASSPQQGTLGISPLHF. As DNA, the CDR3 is TGTGCCAGCAGCCCCCAACAGGGGACATTGGGGATTTCACCCCTCCACTTT.

The CDR3 loop reads CASSSTTGDQPQHF. The CDR3 nucleotides read TGTGCCAGTAGTAGTACAACAGGGGATCAGCCCCAGCATTTT. This chain joins TRBV19 and TRBJ1-5; TRBD1 aligns across 7 bases. The J segment lost 5 bases and the V segment lost 4 bases, leaving 5 bases of the junction unmatched. CDR1 is LNHDA, CDR2 SQIVND, per germline (reference sequence). The CDR3 length is 14 residues.

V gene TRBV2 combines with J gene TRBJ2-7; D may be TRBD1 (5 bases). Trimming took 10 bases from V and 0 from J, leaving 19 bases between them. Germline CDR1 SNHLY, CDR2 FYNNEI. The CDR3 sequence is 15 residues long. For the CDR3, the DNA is TGTGCCACCTACGTGGTAGAGGACATCTCCTACGAGCAGTACTTC. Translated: CATYVVEDISYEQYF.

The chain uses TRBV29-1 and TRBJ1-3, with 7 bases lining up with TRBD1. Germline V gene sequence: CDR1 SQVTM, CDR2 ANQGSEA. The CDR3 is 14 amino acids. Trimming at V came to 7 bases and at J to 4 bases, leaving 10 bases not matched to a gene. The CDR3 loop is CSAQQGMGGNTIYF. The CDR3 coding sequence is TGCAGCGCCCAACAGGGGATGGGGGGAAACACCATATATTTT.

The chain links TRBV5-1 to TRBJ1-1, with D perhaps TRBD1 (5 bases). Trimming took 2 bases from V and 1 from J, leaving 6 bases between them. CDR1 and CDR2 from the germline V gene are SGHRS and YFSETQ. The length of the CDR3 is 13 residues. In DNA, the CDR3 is TGCGCCAGCAGCTTTGGGACGAACACTGAAGCTTTCTTT. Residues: CASSFGTNTEAFF.

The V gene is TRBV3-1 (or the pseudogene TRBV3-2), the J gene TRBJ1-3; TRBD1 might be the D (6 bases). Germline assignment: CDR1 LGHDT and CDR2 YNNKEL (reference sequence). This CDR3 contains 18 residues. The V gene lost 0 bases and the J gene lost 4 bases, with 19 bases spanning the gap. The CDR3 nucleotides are TGTGCCAGCAGCCAAGACTTTGGGGGGCGGATTTCAGGAAACACCATATATTTT. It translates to CASSQDFGGRISGNTIYF.

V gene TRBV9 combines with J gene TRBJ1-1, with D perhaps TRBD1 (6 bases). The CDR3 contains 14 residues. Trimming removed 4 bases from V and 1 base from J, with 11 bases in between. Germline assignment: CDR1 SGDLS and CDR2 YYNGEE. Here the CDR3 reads CASSLGQPNTEAFF. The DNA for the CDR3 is TGTGCCAGCAGCTTAGGACAGCCGAACACTGAAGCTTTCTTT.

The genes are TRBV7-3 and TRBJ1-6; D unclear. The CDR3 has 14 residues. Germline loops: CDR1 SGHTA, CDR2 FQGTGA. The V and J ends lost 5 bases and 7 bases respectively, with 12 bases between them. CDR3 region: CASSPTSSNSPLHF. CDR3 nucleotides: TGTGCCAGCAGCCCCACTTCTTCAAATTCACCCCTCCACTTT.

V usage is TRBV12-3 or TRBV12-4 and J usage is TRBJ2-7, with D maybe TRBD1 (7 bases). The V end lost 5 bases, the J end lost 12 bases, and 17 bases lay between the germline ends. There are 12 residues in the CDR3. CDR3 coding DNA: TGTGCCAGCAGTCCCGGAGGGGGCTCGGGGTACTTC. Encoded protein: CASSPGGGSGYF.

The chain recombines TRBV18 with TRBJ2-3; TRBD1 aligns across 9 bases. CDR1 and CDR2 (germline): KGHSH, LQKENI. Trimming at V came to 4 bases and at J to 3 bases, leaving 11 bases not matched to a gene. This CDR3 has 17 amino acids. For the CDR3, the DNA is TGTGCCAGCTCACAGTCCCGGGACAGGGTCGGGACAGATACGCAGTATTTT. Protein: CASSQSRDRVGTDTQYF.

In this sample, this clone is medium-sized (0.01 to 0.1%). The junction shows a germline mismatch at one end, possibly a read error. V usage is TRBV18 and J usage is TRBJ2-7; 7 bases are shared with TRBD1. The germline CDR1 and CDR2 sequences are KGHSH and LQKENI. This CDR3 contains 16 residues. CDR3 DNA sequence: TGTGCCAGCTCAACACCCATGGACAGGTACCCCTACGAGCAGTACTTC. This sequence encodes CASSTPMDRYPYEQYF.

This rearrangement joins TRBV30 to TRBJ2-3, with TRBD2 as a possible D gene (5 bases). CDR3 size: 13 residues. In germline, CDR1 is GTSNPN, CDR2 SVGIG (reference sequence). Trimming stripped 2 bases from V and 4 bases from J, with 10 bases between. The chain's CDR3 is CAWSTGSADTQYF. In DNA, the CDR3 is TGTGCCTGGAGTACGGGGTCGGCAGATACGCAGTATTTT.

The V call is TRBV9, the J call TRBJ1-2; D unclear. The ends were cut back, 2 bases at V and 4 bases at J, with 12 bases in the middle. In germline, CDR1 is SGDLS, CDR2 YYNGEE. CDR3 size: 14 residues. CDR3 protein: CASSVTHHSYGYTF. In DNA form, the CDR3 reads TGTGCCAGCAGCGTCACACATCACTCCTATGGCTACACCTTC.

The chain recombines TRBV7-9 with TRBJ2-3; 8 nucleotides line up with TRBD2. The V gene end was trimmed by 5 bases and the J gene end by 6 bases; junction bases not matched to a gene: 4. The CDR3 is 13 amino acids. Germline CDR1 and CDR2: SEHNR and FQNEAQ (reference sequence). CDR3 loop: CASSPPGGDTQYF. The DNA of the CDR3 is TGTGCCAGCAGCCCGCCGGGAGGGGATACGCAGTATTTT.

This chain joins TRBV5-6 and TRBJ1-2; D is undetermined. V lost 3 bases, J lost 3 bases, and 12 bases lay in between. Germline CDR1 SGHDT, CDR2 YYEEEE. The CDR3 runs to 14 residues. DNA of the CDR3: TGTGCCAGCAGCTCATCCACAGTAGACTATGGCTACACCTTC. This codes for CASSSSTVDYGYTF.

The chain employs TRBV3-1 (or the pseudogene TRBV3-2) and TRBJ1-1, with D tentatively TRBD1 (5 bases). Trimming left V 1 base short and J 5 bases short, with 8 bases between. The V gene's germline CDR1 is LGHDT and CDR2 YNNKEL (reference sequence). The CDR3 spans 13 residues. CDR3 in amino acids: CASSQVGVTEAFF. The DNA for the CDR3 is TGTGCCAGCAGCCAAGTGGGGGTAACTGAAGCTTTCTTT.

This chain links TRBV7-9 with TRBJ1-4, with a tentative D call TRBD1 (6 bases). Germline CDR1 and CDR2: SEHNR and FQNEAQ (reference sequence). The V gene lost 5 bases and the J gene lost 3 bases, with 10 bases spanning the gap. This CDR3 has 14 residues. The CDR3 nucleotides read TGTGCCAGCAGCCCCAGGGGAGCTAATGAAAAACTGTTTTTT. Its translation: CASSPRGANEKLFF.

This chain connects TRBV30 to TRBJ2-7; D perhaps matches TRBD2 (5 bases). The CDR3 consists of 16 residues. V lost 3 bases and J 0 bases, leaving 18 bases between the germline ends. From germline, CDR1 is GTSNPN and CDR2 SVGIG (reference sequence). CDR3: CAWRPPPVGSSYEQYF. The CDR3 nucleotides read TGTGCCTGGAGACCCCCCCCAGTGGGGAGCTCCTACGAGCAGTACTTC.

CDR3 loop: CASSMGTRNSPLHF. The CDR3 coding sequence is TGTGCCAGCAGCATGGGGACGAGAAATTCACCCCTCCACTTT. The chain uses TRBV13 and TRBJ1-6; D may be TRBD1 (5 bases). Germline CDR1 reads PRHDT; CDR2 reads FYEKMQ (reference sequence). This CDR3 region has 14 residues. Trimming took 5 bases from V and 7 from J, leaving 12 bases between them.

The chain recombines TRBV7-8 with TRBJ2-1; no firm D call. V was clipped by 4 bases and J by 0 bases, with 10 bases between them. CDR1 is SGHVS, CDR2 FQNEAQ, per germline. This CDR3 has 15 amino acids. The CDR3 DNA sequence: TGTGCCAGCAGCTCGGAGACAAGCTCCTACAATGAGCAGTTCTTC. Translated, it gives CASSSETSSYNEQFF.